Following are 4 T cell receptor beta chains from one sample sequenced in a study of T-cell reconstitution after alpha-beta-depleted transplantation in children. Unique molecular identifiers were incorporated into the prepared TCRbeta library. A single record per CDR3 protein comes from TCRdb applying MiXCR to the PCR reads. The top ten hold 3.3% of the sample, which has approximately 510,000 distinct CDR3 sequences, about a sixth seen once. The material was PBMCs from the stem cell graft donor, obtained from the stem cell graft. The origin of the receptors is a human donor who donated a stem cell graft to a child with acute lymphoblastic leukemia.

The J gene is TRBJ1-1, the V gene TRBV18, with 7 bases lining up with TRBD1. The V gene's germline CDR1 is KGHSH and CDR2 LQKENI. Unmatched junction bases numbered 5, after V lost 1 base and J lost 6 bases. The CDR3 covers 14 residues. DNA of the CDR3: TGTGCCAGCTCACCACGGGCAGGGGGGGCTGAAGCTTTCTTT. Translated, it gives CASSPRAGGAEAFF.

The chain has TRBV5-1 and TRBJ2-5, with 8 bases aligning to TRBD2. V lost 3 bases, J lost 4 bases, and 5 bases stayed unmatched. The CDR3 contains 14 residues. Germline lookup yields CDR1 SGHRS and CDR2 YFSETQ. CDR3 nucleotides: TGCGCCAGCAGCTCCATAGCGGGATCAGAGACCCAGTACTTC. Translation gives CASSSIAGSETQYF.

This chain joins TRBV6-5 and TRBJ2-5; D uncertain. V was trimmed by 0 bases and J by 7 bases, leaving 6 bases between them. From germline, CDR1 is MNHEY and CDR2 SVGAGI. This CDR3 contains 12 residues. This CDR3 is CASSYSSGTQYF. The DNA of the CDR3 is TGTGCCAGCAGTTACTCGAGTGGGACCCAGTACTTC.

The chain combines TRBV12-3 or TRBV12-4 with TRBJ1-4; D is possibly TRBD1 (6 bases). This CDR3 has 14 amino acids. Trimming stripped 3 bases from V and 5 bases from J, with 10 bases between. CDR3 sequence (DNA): TGTGCCAGCAGTTTCCAGGGGTGGAATGAAAAACTGTTTTTT. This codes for CASSFQGWNEKLFF.